Reported below is one TCR beta chain. Its matching antigen is unknown. Each replicate PCR on the sorted subsets used 200 to 250 ng DNA (around 30,000 T cell genomes). Using immunoSEQ multiplex PCR, the repertoire was profiled, and TCRdb retains in-frame clones only, with some absent. The sample shows roughly 2 million clones, roughly 94% of them seen only once. From germline, CDR1 is SNHLY and CDR2 FYNNEI. There are 12 residues in the CDR3. Trimming shortened V by 6 bases and J by 4 bases, and 9 bases separated the two germline ends. This sample was included in a study of shared clonotypes between healthy human individuals. Study summary: Every donor yielded three CD4 naive, three CD4 memory, two CD8 naive and one CD8 memory plate.

Study results and caveats: Represented genetic and exposure-history diversity was restricted by having few donors. Estimated clonotype richness was generally higher in naive than memory subsets.

This receptor was identified in a man aged 18 to 30 in good health. This chain uses TRBV2 with TRBJ1-2; tentatively, D is TRBD1 (6 bases). The material sequenced was naive CD4+ T cells sorted from blood. The subset is: CD45RA+ positively selected. The DNA for the CDR3 is TGTGCCAGCAGGGCAGGGGCCTATGGCTACACCTTC. Encoded protein: CASRAGAYGYTF.